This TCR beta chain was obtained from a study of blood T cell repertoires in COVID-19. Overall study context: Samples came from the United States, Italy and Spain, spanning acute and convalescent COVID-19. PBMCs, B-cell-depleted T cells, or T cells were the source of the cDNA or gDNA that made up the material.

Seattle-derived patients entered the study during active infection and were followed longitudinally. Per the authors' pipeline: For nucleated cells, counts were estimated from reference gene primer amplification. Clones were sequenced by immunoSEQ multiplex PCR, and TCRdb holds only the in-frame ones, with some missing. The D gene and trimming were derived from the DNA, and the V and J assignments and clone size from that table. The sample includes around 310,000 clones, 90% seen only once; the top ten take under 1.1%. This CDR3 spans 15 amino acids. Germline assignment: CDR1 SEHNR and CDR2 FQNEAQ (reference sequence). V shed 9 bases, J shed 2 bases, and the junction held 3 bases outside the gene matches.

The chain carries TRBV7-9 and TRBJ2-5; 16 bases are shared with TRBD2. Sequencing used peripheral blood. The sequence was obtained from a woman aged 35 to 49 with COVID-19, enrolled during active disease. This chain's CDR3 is CASPGLAGGQETQYF. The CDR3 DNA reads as TGTGCCAGTCCGGGACTAGCGGGAGGGCAAGAGACCCAGTACTTC.